This T cell receptor (beta chain) appears in the sequencing data of a study of T cell responses to AZD1222 COVID-19 vaccine. Study observations and caveats: Receipt of two AZD1222 doses was followed by a rise in Spike-specific TCR breadth and depth. Reportedly, nearly half the spike-specific TCRs target unmutated variant regions. Seropositivity was recorded at baseline in only 5 or 6 AZD1222 recipients.

With respect to this clone: What it recognizes is unknown.

The CDR3 has 14 residues. After removal of 3 bases from V and 4 bases from J, the junction contained 4 bases not matched to a gene. The germline V gene encodes CDR1 MDHEN and CDR2 SYDVKM. Profiling relied on immunoSEQ multiplex PCR, and the TCRdb table lists in-frame clones only, not all of them. Among 180,000 or so clones listed, more than 75% were seen once. The rearrangement links TRBV28 to TRBJ2-7; 9 positions match TRBD1. The TCR sequence derives from an adult who received the AZD1222 COVID-19 vaccine. Material: peripheral blood, obtained 28 days after the second AZD1222 dose. The CDR3 nucleotides are TGTGCCAGCAGTTTCGGACAGGGGATTTACGAGCAGTACTTC. This translates into CASSFGQGIYEQYF.